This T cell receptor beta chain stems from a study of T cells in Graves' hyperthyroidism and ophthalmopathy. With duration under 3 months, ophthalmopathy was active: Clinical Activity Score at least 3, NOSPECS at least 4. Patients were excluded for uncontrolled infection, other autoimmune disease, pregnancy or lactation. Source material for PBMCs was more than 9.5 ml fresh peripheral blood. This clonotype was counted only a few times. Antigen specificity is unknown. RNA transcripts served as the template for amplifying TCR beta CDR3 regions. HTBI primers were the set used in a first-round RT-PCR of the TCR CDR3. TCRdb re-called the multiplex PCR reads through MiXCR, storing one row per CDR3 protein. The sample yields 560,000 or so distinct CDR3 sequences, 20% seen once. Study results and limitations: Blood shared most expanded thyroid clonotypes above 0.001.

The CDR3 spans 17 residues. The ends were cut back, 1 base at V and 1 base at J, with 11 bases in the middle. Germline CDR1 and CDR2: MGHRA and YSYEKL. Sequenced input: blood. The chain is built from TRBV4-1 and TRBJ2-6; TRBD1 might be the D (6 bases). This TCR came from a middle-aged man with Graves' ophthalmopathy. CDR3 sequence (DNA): TGCGCCAGCAGCCAAGTCACAGGGCTTTCTGGGGCCAACGTCCTGACTTTC. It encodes CASSQVTGLSGANVLTF.